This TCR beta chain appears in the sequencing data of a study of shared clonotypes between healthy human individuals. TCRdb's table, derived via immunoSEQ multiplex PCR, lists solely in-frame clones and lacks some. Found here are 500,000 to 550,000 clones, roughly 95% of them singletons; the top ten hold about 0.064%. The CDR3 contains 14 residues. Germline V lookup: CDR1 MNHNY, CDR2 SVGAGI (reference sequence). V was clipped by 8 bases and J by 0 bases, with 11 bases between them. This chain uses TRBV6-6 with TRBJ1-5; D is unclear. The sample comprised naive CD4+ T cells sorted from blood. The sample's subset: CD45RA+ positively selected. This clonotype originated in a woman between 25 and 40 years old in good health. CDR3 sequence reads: CASAQRASNQPQHF. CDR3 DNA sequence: TGTGCCAGCGCCCAGAGGGCTAGCAATCAGCCCCAGCATTTT.